This TCR beta chain comes out of a study of cytomegalovirus exposure and HLA in healthy donors. To note about this clone: Antigen unknown.

13 Jbeta primers and 60 Vbeta primers were used for the PCR. Method: immunoSEQ multiplex PCR; TCRdb's copy keeps in-frame clones and lacks some. Here the sample spans 80,000 or so clones, 67% being singletons. Study observations and caveats: Earlier analysis yielded a pattern in which most TCR beta V segments were productive about 90% or about 30% of the time.

The sequence came from a woman aged 45-60 years in good health and CMV-seropositive. Material: PBMCs.

CDR3 bases: TGTGCCAGCGGGACACAGAGCAAAAACATTCAGTACTTC. Amino acid sequence: CASGTQSKNIQYF. This chain links TRBV6-6 with TRBJ2-4; D is perhaps TRBD1 (6 bases). CDR3 length: 13 amino acids. Germline V gives CDR1 MNHNY, CDR2 SVGAGI (reference sequence). Trimming left V 8 bases short and J 3 bases short, with 11 bases between.